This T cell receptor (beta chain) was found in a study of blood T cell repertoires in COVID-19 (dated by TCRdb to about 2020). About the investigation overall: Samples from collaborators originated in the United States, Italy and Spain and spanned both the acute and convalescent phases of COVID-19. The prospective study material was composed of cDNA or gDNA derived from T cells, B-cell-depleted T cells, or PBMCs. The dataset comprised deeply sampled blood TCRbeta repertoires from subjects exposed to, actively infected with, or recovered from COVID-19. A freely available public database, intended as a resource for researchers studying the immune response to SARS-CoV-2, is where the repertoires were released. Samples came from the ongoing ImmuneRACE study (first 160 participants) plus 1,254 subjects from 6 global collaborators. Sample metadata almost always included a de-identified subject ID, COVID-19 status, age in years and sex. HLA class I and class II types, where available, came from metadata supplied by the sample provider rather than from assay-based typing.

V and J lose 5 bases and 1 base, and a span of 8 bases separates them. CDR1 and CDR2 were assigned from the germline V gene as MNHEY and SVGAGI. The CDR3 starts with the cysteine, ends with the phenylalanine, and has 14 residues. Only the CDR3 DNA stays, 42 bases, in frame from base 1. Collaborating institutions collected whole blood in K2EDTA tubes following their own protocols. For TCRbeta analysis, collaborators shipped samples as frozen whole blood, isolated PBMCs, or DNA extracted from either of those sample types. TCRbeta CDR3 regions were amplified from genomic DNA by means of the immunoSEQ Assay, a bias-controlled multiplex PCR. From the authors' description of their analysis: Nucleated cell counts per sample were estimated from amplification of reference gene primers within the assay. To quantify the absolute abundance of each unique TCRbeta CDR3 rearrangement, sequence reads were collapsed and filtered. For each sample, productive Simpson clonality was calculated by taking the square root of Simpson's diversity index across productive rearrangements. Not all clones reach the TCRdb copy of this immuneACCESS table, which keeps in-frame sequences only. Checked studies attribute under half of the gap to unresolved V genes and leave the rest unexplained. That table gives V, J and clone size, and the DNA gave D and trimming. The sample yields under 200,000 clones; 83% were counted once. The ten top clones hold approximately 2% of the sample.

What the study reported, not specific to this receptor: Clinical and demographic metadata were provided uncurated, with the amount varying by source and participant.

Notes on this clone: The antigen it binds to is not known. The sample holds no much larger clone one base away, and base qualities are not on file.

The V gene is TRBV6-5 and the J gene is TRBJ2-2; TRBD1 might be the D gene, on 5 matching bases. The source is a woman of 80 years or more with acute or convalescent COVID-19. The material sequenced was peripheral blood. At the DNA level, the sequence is TGTGCCAGCAGTAACACAGGGAACACCGGGGAGCTGTTTTTT. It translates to CASSNTGNTGELFF.